The entry below describes one T cell receptor beta chain. Which antigen it targets is not known. One base away there is no much larger clone; base qualities are not given. TCRbeta CDR3 regions were amplified from genomic DNA using the immunoSEQ Assay, a bias-controlled multiplex PCR. As for the original processing: The number of nucleated cells in each sample was estimated from the amplification of reference gene primers within the assay. To quantify the absolute abundance of each unique TCRbeta CDR3 rearrangement, sequence reads were collapsed and filtered. For each sample, productive Simpson clonality was calculated by taking the square root of Simpson's diversity index across productive rearrangements. TCRdb holds this immuneACCESS table with in-frame rearrangements only. Some clones are missing; in checked studies, unresolved V genes explain under half, and the rest has no known cause. V and J calls plus clone size are reproduced from that table; the DNA served to infer D and trimming. A total of some 74,000 clones appear in this sample, around 77% of them only once. Clones ranked in the top ten supply roughly 15% of the sample.

The data are from a study of blood T cell repertoires in COVID-19 (TCRdb year 2020). About the full investigation: Collaborator samples came from the United States, Italy and Spain and covered acute and convalescent phases of COVID-19. A freely available public database, intended as a resource for researchers studying the immune response to SARS-CoV-2, is where the repertoires were released. The prospective study material was composed of cDNA or gDNA derived from T cells, B-cell-depleted T cells, or PBMCs. Deeply sampled blood TCRbeta repertoires from subjects exposed to, actively infected with, or recovered from COVID-19 were included in the dataset. Samples came from the ongoing ImmuneRACE study (first 160 participants) plus 1,254 subjects from 6 global collaborators. Where available, HLA class I and class II types were obtained from metadata supplied by the sample provider rather than from assay-based typing. The sample metadata nearly always contained a de-identified subject ID, COVID-19 status, age in years and sex. Findings and caveats that apply to the study as a whole: Clinical and demographic metadata were provided uncurated, with the amount varying by source and participant.

Reading the germline V gene (reference sequence) gives CDR1 GTSNPN and CDR2 SVGIG. Counted from cysteine to phenylalanine, this CDR3 has 19 amino acids. Kept here is only the CDR3 DNA, which spans 57 bases and is read in frame from base 1. V has 0 bases trimmed and J has 4 bases trimmed; junction bases matching no gene number 17. Collaborating institutions collected whole blood in K2EDTA tubes following their own protocols. For TCRbeta analysis, collaborators shipped samples as frozen whole blood, isolated PBMCs, or DNA extracted from either of those sample types. This sequence originates from an older man with active or convalescent COVID-19. The sequencing input was peripheral blood. The V and J segments used are TRBV30 and TRBJ2-5; 10 bases in between match TRBD1. CDR3 protein: CAWSVPYGQGVVVGETQYF. The DNA sequence is TGTGCCTGGAGTGTTCCATACGGACAGGGGGTTGTAGTTGGAGAGACCCAGTACTTC.